The source of this T cell receptor (beta chain) is a study of shared clonotypes between healthy human individuals. Naive CD8 isolation took CD45RO-negative cells positively selected for CCR7 and excluded terminally differentiated effector memory CD45RA+ cells. The study's findings and limits: Rarefaction showed that sequencing of sorted subsets was incomplete (despite large depth).

The CDR3 extends over 15 amino acids. V lost 6 bases to trimming and J lost 0 bases, with 12 bases between them. Germline V gene lookup returns CDR1 LNHDA and CDR2 SQIVND (reference sequence). This clone turned up a few times. What it recognizes is unknown. The table came from immunoSEQ multiplex PCR; TCRdb's copy has only in-frame clones and leaves some out. The sample consists of around 2.1 million clones, approximately 94% of them appearing once. The origin of this receptor is a man between 18 and 29 years old in good health. Some clones in this sample may be carry-over from other donors' samples. Sequenced material: naive CD8+ T cells from PBMCs. The rearrangement links TRBV19 to TRBJ1-5, with TRBD1 as a possible D gene (6 bases). CDR3 sequence: CASSHGQYSNQPQHF. The CDR3 bases are TGTGCCAGTAGCCACGGACAGTATAGCAATCAGCCCCAGCATTTT. Full variable domain (missing parts from reference TRBV19 and TRBJ1-5): DGGITQSPKYLFRKEGQNVTLSCEQNLNHDAMYWYRQDPGQGLRLIYYSQIVNDFQKGDIAEGYSVSREKKESFPLTVTSAQKNPTAFYLCASSHGQYSNQPQHFGDGTRLSIL.